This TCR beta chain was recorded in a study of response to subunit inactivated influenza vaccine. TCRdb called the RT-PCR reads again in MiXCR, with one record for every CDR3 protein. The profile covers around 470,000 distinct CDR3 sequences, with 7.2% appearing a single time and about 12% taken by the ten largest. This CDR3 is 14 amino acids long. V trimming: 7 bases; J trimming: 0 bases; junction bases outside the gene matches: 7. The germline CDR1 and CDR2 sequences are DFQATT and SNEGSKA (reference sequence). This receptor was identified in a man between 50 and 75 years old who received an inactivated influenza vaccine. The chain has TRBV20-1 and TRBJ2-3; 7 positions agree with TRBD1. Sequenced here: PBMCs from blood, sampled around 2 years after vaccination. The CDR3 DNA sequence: TGCAGTGACCTGGACAGGAGGAGCACAGATACGCAGTATTTT. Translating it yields CSDLDRRSTDTQYF.